Listed below are T cell receptor beta chains from one sample, sequenced in a study of vaccination effects on CD4 cells after COVID-19. For these receptors, no antigen is known. Generated by immunoSEQ multiplex PCR, the TCRdb table keeps only in-frame clones and is missing some. The sample has around 40,000 clones, about 65% seen once. This sample comprised CD4+ T cells from PBMCs cultured without peptide, obtained before COVID-19 vaccination. The receptors here all came from a human donor who received a COVID-19 vaccine. CDR3s include the opening cysteine and the closing phenylalanine or tryptophan. A D gene is named only where the DNA matches it firmly. Clone size appears in some rows only: once, few, many, or a class for an expanded clone.

abundance,v_gene,j_gene,d_gene,CDR3nt,CDR3aa
-,TRBV11-1,TRBJ1-1,-,TGTGCCAGCAGCTTAACGTACACTGAAGCTTTCTTT,CASSLTYTEAFF
once,TRBV6-1,TRBJ1-4,-,TGTGCCAGCAGTGAACAGGGGAATGAAAAACTGTTTTTT,CASSEQGNEKLFF
few,TRBV7-9,TRBJ1-2,-,TGTGCCAGCAGCCTGAGCAACGTTAAATGGGGGGGCTACACCTTC,CASSLSNVKWGGYTF
few,TRBV7-9,TRBJ1-1,TRBD1,TGTGCCAGCAGCGCGAGACAGGGGCCGCCAACCTTGAACACTGAAGCTTTCTTT,CASSARQGPPTLNTEAFF
few,TRBV27,TRBJ1-1,TRBD1,TGTGCCAGCAGGGGCGAGGGGGCAAACCCTGAAGCTTTCTTT,CASRGEGANPEAFF
-,TRBV19,TRBJ2-2,-,TGTGCCAGTAGTTCCAGTCCGTCCGGGGAGCTGTTTTTT,CASSSSPSGELFF
few,TRBV18,TRBJ1-1,-,TGTGCCAGCTCACCTAAGGGTGAGGACACTGAAGCTTTCTTT,CASSPKGEDTEAFF
-,TRBV27,TRBJ2-7,TRBD1,TGTGCCAGCAGTTTACAGACAGGGATTACCTACGAGCAGTACTTC,CASSLQTGITYEQYF
-,TRBV4-1,TRBJ2-2,-,TGCGCCAGCAGCCAAGAACCGGGATGGGACACCGGGGAGCTGTTTTTT,CASSQEPGWDTGELFF
few,TRBV9,TRBJ2-7,TRBD1,TGTGCCAGCAGCTCGCTGACAGGGAACGAGCAGTACTTC,CASSSLTGNEQYF